These T cell receptor beta chains were read from a single sample in a study of blood T cells in healthy people across ages. One entry per CDR3 protein results from TCRdb running MiXCR on the 5' RACE reads. The table lists 500,000 to 700,000 distinct CDR3 sequences, roughly 31% of them singletons. The sequenced material came from blood. These receptors were collected from an elderly woman in good health. The CDR3 runs from the conserved cysteine through the conserved F or W. D genes are given only for firm matches. A row's size may be missing; if present it is once, few, many or a size class.

abundance | j_gene | v_gene | d_gene | CDR3aa | CDR3nt
many | TRBJ2-7 | TRBV6-5 | NA | CASAPQQYYEQYF | TGTGCCAGCGCGCCCCAGCAGTACTACGAGCAGTACTTC
many | TRBJ2-7 | TRBV28 | NA | CASTLLKGRNYEQYF | TGTGCCAGCACCCTACTAAAGGGACGGAACTACGAGCAGTACTTC
many | TRBJ2-6 | TRBV6-1 | NA | CASSEGWGHRSGANVLTF | TGTGCCAGCAGTGAAGGCTGGGGACACCGCTCTGGGGCCAACGTCCTGACTTTC
many | TRBJ2-3 | TRBV7-3 | TRBD2 | CASSLGSGGGDTQYF | TGTGCCAGCAGCTTAGGGAGCGGGGGGGGCGATACGCAGTATTTT
NA | TRBJ2-7 | TRBV28 | NA | CASSAYIGQGRDEQYF | TGTGCCAGCAGTGCATATATCGGGCAGGGCAGGGACGAGCAGTACTTC
many | TRBJ2-7 | TRBV20-1 | TRBD2 | CSARDGRGGPYEQYF | TGCAGTGCTAGAGATGGCCGGGGGGGCCCCTACGAGCAGTACTTC
NA | TRBJ2-7 | TRBV7-9 | TRBD2 | CASSSGGSDFEQYF | TGTGCCAGCAGCTCCGGGGGGTCGGATTTCGAGCAGTACTTC
NA | TRBJ1-5 | TRBV7-9 | NA | CASNRGSQDGPQHF | TGTGCCAGCAATAGGGGGTCGCAAGATGGGCCCCAGCATTTT
NA | TRBJ2-5 | TRBV9 | NA | CASSVDSDVETQYF | TGTGCCAGCAGCGTAGATAGCGATGTGGAGACCCAGTACTTC
NA | TRBJ2-7 | TRBV12-3/TRBV12-4 | TRBD1 | CASTLRTGAYEQYF | TGTGCCAGCACCTTAAGAACAGGGGCTTATGAGCAGTACTTC
many | TRBJ2-1 | TRBV6-5 | NA | CASSYIGVAYNEQFF | TGTGCCAGCAGTTATATCGGGGTCGCCTACAATGAGCAGTTCTTC
many | TRBJ1-2 | TRBV7-2 | NA | CASSQKTGVLGGYTF | TGTGCCAGCAGCCAAAAGACGGGGGTCCTGGGTGGCTACACCTTC
once | TRBJ2-3 | TRBV7-2 | NA | CASSSQGRGVGEQYF | TGTGCCAGCAGCTCCCAGGGGCGGGGCGTCGGGGAGCAGTATTTT
many | TRBJ1-1 | TRBV30 | NA | CAWWEGQDLNTEAFF | TGTGCCTGGTGGGAAGGGCAGGACTTGAACACTGAAGCTTTCTTT
NA | TRBJ2-7 | TRBV7-2 | NA | CASSLFAENYEQYF | TGTGCCAGCAGCTTATTTGCAGAGAACTACGAGCAGTACTTC
many | TRBJ2-1 | TRBV7-3 | NA | CASSPLSGREQFF | TGTGCCAGCAGCCCCCTGAGCGGTAGGGAGCAGTTCTTC
few | TRBJ2-5 | TRBV20-1 | NA | CSGVPTGETQYF | TGCAGCGGGGTCCCCACGGGGGAGACCCAGTACTTC
many | TRBJ2-3 | TRBV10-3 | NA | CAISDSVGLGDTQYF | TGTGCCATCAGTGATTCGGTCGGGTTGGGAGATACGCAGTATTTT
NA | TRBJ2-1 | TRBV20-1 | TRBD2 | CSALTSGPYNEQFF | TGCAGTGCCCTCACTAGCGGGCCTTACAATGAGCAGTTCTTC
few | TRBJ2-2 | TRBV2 | NA | CASSRGGQNTGELFF | TGTGCCAGCAGTCGTGGGGGACAGAACACCGGGGAGCTGTTTTTT
NA | TRBJ2-3 | TRBV5-6 | NA | CASNNQEADGTDTQYF | TGTGCCAGCAATAACCAGGAAGCGGATGGCACGGATACGCAGTATTTT
NA | TRBJ1-3 | TRBV6-1 | NA | CASSVGQTVSGNTIYF | TGTGCCAGCAGTGTCGGGCAGACCGTCTCTGGAAACACCATATATTTT
few | TRBJ2-2 | TRBV28 | NA | CASRWGNTGELFF | TGTGCCAGCAGATGGGGGAACACCGGGGAGCTGTTTTTT
many | TRBJ2-2 | TRBV29-1 | NA | CSVTVGGTGELFF | TGCAGCGTGACCGTGGGGGGCACCGGGGAGCTGTTTTTT
few | TRBJ2-5 | TRBV4-3 | TRBD1 | CASSQARTGLNEQYF | TGCGCCAGCAGCCAAGCACGGACAGGGCTAAATGAGCAGTACTTC
many | TRBJ1-6 | TRBV4-2 | NA | CASSQSDNLNYNSPLHF | TGTGCCAGCAGCCAAAGTGATAACCTGAACTATAATTCACCCCTCCACTTT
NA | TRBJ1-4 | TRBV5-1 | TRBD1 | CASSWTGGDEKLFF | TGCGCCAGCAGCTGGACAGGGGGGGATGAAAAACTGTTTTTT
NA | TRBJ2-4 | TRBV5-5 | NA | CASSFWAVSTYNEQYF | TGTGCCAGCAGTTTTTGGGCAGTTTCAACCTACAATGAGCAGTACTTC
NA | TRBJ2-1 | TRBV5-1 | TRBD2 | CASSSTTSGRVVDNEQFF | TGCGCCAGCAGCTCCACGACTAGCGGGAGGGTTGTGGACAATGAGCAGTTCTTC
NA | TRBJ1-5 | TRBV12-5 | NA | CASGLGSLSNQPQHF | TGTGCTAGTGGTTTGGGCAGCCTTAGCAATCAGCCCCAGCATTTT
many | TRBJ1-5 | TRBV15 | TRBD1 | CATSRGGQGRAPQHF | TGTGCCACCAGCAGAGGGGGACAGGGAAGGGCGCCCCAGCATTTT
many | TRBJ2-7 | TRBV20-1 | TRBD2 | CSATHGAGGHLTYEQYF | TGCAGTGCAACCCATGGAGCGGGGGGCCACTTGACCTACGAGCAGTACTTC
NA | TRBJ2-5 | TRBV24-1 | NA | CATSTGSEETQYF | TGTGCCACCAGTACTGGTAGCGAAGAGACCCAGTACTTC
many | TRBJ1-1 | TRBV7-2 | TRBD1 | CASSPAGGSEAFF | TGTGCCAGCAGCCCCGCAGGGGGCTCTGAAGCTTTCTTT
many | TRBJ1-2 | TRBV4-3 | NA | CASSQDSGSTFYGYTF | TGCGCCAGCAGCCAGGATTCGGGCTCAACTTTCTATGGCTACACCTTC
NA | TRBJ1-5 | TRBV7-2 | TRBD1 | CASSLAGGDRNQPQHF | TGTGCCAGCAGCTTAGCGGGGGGGGACAGAAATCAGCCCCAGCATTTT
NA | TRBJ2-7 | TRBV4-1 | TRBD2 | CASSPLVGGAYEQYF | TGCGCCAGCAGCCCCCTAGTCGGGGGGGCCTACGAGCAGTACTTC
NA | TRBJ2-1 | TRBV29-1 | TRBD2 | CSVGEGAGCNEQFF | TGCAGCGTGGGGGAGGGCGCGGGTTGCAATGAGCAGTTCTTC
NA | TRBJ2-1 | TRBV20-1 | TRBD2 | CSARELASSYNEQFF | TGCAGTGCTAGGGAACTAGCGAGCTCCTACAATGAGCAGTTCTTC
once | TRBJ2-3 | TRBV20-1 | TRBD2 | CSASRSRTSGGSSTDTQYF | TGCAGTGCTAGCCGGTCCCGGACTAGCGGGGGATCGAGCACAGATACGCAGTATTTT
many | TRBJ1-2 | TRBV6-5 | TRBD1 | CASNPGQGVPNYGYTF | TGTGCCAGCAACCCGGGACAGGGTGTTCCAAACTATGGCTACACCTTC
NA | TRBJ1-5 | TRBV20-1 | NA | CSTREPYSNQPQHF | TGCAGTACTAGAGAACCATATAGCAATCAGCCCCAGCATTTT
NA | TRBJ2-1 | TRBV11-3 | NA | CASSPSRRGKQFF | TGTGCCAGCAGCCCCTCGAGGCGCGGGAAGCAGTTCTTC
many | TRBJ2-1 | TRBV5-1 | NA | CASSSTGNSYNEQFF | TGCGCCAGCAGTTCTACAGGGAACTCCTACAATGAGCAGTTCTTC
many | TRBJ2-6 | TRBV20-1 | NA | CSARSSSIQGSGANVLTF | TGCAGTGCTAGATCTTCTTCGATCCAGGGCTCTGGGGCCAACGTCCTGACTTTC
many | TRBJ2-3 | TRBV6-5 | TRBD1 | CASTQARGSTDTQYF | TGTGCCAGCACCCAGGCCAGGGGGAGCACAGATACGCAGTATTTT
many | TRBJ2-7 | TRBV7-2 | NA | CASSLHQSSYEQYF | TGTGCCAGCTCGCTTCACCAAAGCTCCTACGAGCAGTACTTC
few | TRBJ2-2 | TRBV4-1 | NA | CASSQVPTTTGELFF | TGCGCCAGCAGCCAAGTGCCGACCACCACCGGGGAGCTGTTTTTT
few | TRBJ2-5 | TRBV20-1 | TRBD2 | CSATTSGGAYETQYF | TGCAGTGCGACGACTAGCGGGGGGGCCTATGAGACCCAGTACTTC
many | TRBJ2-1 | TRBV27 | NA | CASSVQRAYNEQFF | TGTGCCAGCAGTGTCCAGAGGGCCTACAATGAGCAGTTCTTC
few | TRBJ2-3 | TRBV14 | NA | CASSHRDVDTQYF | TGTGCCAGCAGCCACAGGGATGTAGATACGCAGTATTTT
few | TRBJ1-4 | TRBV12-5 | NA | CASGLVWEKLFF | TGTGCTAGTGGTTTGGTATGGGAAAAACTGTTTTTT
many | TRBJ1-2 | TRBV6-1 | TRBD1 | CASSGPGQGNYGYTF | TGTGCCAGCAGTGGACCGGGACAGGGCAACTATGGCTACACCTTC
NA | TRBJ1-6 | TRBV28 | NA | CASSSASFGNSPLHF | TGTGCCAGCAGTTCGGCCAGCTTTGGGAATTCACCCCTCCACTTT